Listed here is a single T cell receptor (beta chain). The sample originates from a study of cytomegalovirus exposure and HLA in healthy donors. The CDR3 covers 14 residues. Looked up from germline, CDR1 is GTSNPN and CDR2 is SVGIG (reference sequence). The J segment lost 1 base and the V segment lost 4 bases, leaving 3 bases of the junction unmatched. PCR used 60 Vbeta primers and 13 Jbeta primers. TCRdb keeps only in-frame clones here, not all; method: immunoSEQ multiplex PCR. The sample has 150,000 or so clones, just under 80% seen once. Sequencing was done on a sample of PBMCs. The chain recombines TRBV30 with TRBJ1-2; 10 bases are a match to TRBD1. The receptor comes from a woman in her thirties or forties in good health and CMV-seropositive. CDR3 region: CAWKGTGVNYGYTF. The CDR3 coding sequence is TGTGCCTGGAAAGGGACAGGGGTTAACTATGGCTACACCTTC.